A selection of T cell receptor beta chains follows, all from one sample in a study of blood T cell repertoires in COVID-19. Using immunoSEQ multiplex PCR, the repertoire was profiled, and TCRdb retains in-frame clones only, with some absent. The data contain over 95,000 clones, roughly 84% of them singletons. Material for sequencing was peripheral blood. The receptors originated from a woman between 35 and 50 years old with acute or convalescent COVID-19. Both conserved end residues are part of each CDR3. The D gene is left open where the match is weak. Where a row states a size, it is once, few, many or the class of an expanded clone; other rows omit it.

CASSRDSGGELFF	TGTGCCAGCAGCCGGGATTCGGGCGGGGAGCTGTTTTTT	-	TRBJ2-2	TRBV11-3	-	13
CATQRGTEAFF	TGTGCCACCCAAAGGGGGACTGAAGCTTTCTTT	-	TRBJ1-1	TRBV6-5	-	11
CASSPTGRYGYTF	TGTGCCAGCAGCCCGACAGGGCGCTATGGCTACACCTTC	-	TRBJ1-2	TRBV7-2	TRBD1	13
CASSEAGGQPQHF	TGTGCCAGCAGTGAGGCCGGAGGGCAGCCCCAGCATTTT	-	TRBJ1-5	TRBV6-1	-	13
CASKTGTNPKNIQYF	TGTGCCAGCAAGACAGGGACCAACCCCAAAAACATTCAGTACTTC	-	TRBJ2-4	TRBV2	TRBD1	15
CASSITTGNYEQYF	TGCGCCAGCAGCATAACAACAGGGAACTACGAGCAGTACTTC	-	TRBJ2-7	TRBV5-1	-	14
CASSFAETDTQYF	TGCGCCAGCAGCTTTGCAGAAACAGATACGCAGTATTTT	-	TRBJ2-3	TRBV5-1	-	13
CASSPPRQISGNTIYF	TGTGCCAGCAGCCCCCCCCGACAGATCTCTGGAAACACCATATATTTT	medium-sized	TRBJ1-3	TRBV7-8	-	16
CASSDSHNAGNTIYF	TGTGCCAGCAGTGACTCACACAACGCTGGAAACACCATATATTTT	-	TRBJ1-3	TRBV6-5	-	15
CASSARNTRETGELFF	TGCGCCAGCTCAGCTAGGAACACCCGAGAGACCGGGGAGCTGTTTTTT	-	TRBJ2-2	TRBV10-1	-	16
CASSRGFEQYF	TGTGCCAGCAGTCGGGGATTCGAGCAGTACTTC	-	TRBJ2-7	TRBV2	-	11
CSVSRDNSSPLHF	TGCAGCGTTTCCCGGGACAACTCGTCACCCCTCCACTTT	-	TRBJ1-6	TRBV29-1	-	13
CASSSSQGPGELFF	TGTGCCAGCAGCTCTTCCCAGGGCCCCGGGGAGCTGTTTTTT	-	TRBJ2-2	TRBV7-2	-	14
CASTSDRTHQNGAFF	TGTGCCAGCACCTCTGATCGGACTCACCAAAACGGAGCTTTCTTT	once	TRBJ1-1	TRBV18	-	15
CASSLGGYGYTF	TGTGCCAGCAGCCTAGGGGGATATGGCTACACCTTC	-	TRBJ1-2	TRBV5-6	-	12
CASSLDSPARELFF	TGCGCCAGCAGCTTGGACAGCCCTGCCCGGGAGCTGTTTTTT	-	TRBJ2-2	TRBV5-1	-	14
CASSEYPGYNQPQHF	TGTGCCAGCAGTGAATACCCGGGATATAATCAGCCCCAGCATTTT	-	TRBJ1-5	TRBV25-1	-	15
CASSAGSNTIYF	TGTGCCAGCAGTGCAGGGTCCAACACCATATATTTT	-	TRBJ1-3	TRBV25-1	-	12
CASSQDTGEDQYF	TGTGCCAGCAGCCAAGATACCGGGGAAGACCAGTACTTC	-	TRBJ2-5	TRBV3-1/TRBV3-2	-	13
CASTASGGAMREDTQYF	TGTGCCAGCACTGCTAGCGGGGGGGCTATGAGGGAAGATACGCAGTATTTT	-	TRBJ2-3	TRBV3-1/TRBV3-2	TRBD2	17
CASRLASSIYSHTGRGDNEKLFF	TGTGCAAGTCGCTTAGCGTCGTCAATTTACTCCCATACGGGCAGGGGGGATAATGAAAAACTGTTTTTT	once	TRBJ1-4	TRBV12-2	-	23
CASSGGERTLQETQYF	TGTGCCAGCAGCGGGGGGGAAAGGACCCTCCAAGAGACCCAGTACTTC	-	TRBJ2-5	TRBV9	-	16
CASSPKWGAGNTIYF	TGTGCCAGCAGTCCCAAGTGGGGCGCTGGAAACACCATATATTTT	-	TRBJ1-3	TRBV7-9	-	15